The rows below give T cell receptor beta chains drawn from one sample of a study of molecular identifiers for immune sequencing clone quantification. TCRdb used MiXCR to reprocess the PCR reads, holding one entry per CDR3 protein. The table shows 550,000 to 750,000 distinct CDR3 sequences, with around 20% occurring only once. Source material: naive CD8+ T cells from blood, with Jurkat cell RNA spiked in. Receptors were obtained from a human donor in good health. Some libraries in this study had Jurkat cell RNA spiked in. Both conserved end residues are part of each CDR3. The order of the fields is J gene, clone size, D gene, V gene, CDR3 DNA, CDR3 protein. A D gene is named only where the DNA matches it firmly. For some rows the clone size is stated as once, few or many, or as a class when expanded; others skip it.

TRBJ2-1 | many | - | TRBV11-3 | TGTGCCAGCAGCCTCCTGGCTGATGAGCAGTTCTTC | CASSLLADEQFF
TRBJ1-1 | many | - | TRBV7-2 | TGTGCCAGCAGCCCCGCGGGGGGAGAAGGCACTGAAGCTTTCTTT | CASSPAGGEGTEAFF
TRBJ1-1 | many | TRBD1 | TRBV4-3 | TGCGCCAGCGGACAGGGGACAGGGGGCACTGAAGCTTTCTTT | CASGQGTGGTEAFF
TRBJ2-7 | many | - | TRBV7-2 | TGTGCCAGCAGCTTACCTTCAAGTTTCGAGCAGTACTTC | CASSLPSSFEQYF
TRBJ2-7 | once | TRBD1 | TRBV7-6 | TGTGCCAGCAGCTTAGGAGGGGGCAGGTATTTCGAGCAGTACTTC | CASSLGGGRYFEQYF
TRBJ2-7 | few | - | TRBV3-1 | TGTGCCAGCAGCCGCCCGGGTGTGGGTGTCTACGAGCAGTACTTC | CASSRPGVGVYEQYF
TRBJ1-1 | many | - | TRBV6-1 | TGTGCCAGCAGTGAAACCCTAAACCCTGAAGCTTTCTTT | CASSETLNPEAFF
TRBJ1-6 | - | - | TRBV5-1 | TGCGCCAGCAGCTTGGAGGCAGGGGTAAAAGTAGTTTCACCCCTCCACTTT | CASSLEAGVKVVSPLHF
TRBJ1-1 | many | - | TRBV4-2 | TGTGCCAGCAGCCATGGGGACACTGAAGCTTTCTTT | CASSHGDTEAFF
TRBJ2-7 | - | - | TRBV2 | TGTGCCAGCAGTGAAGCGGATCCAGACGAAAAGCAGTACTTC | CASSEADPDEKQYF
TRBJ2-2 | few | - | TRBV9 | TGTGCCAGCGGGGGTCCAGGCGGAGGGGAGCTGTTTTTT | CASGGPGGGELFF
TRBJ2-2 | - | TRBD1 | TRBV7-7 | TGTGCCGGCAGTCCTCTTTGCGGGACAGGGGTGAAACAGACCGGGGAGCTGTTTTTT | CAGSPLCGTGVKQTGELFF
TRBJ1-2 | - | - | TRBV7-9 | TGTGCCAGCAGCTTAGGGGCACAGGGATCGGGTGGCTACACCTTC | CASSLGAQGSGGYTF
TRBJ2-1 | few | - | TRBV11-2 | TGTGCCAGCAGCTTATCAGTAGGATTAGAGGGGGAGCAGTTCTTC | CASSLSVGLEGEQFF
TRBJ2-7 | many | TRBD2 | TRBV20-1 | TGCAGTGCCAGGGGACTAGCAGAAACCTACGAGCAGTACTTC | CSARGLAETYEQYF
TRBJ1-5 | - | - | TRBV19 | TGTGCCAGTAGCAGGGAAGAGTGGGACAATCAGCCCCAGCATTTT | CASSREEWDNQPQHF
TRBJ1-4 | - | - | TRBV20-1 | TGCAGTGTCCGGAATTCCGGGACACCGGCTGAAAAACTGTTTTTT | CSVRNSGTPAEKLFF
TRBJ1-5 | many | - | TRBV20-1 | TGCAGTGCTAGAGATGAGAACAATCAGCCCCAGCATTTT | CSARDENNQPQHF
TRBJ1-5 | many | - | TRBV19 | TGTGCCAGTAGTATTTCGAGTAGAGGCGGGCAGCCCCAGCATTTT | CASSISSRGGQPQHF
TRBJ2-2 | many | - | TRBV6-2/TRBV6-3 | TGTGCCAGCAGTTACTCGACTATCGGTTCGAACACCGGGGAGCTGTTTTTT | CASSYSTIGSNTGELFF
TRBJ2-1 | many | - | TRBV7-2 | TGTGCCAGCAGCTTAGCTGGGGCGGGTTGGGGTAATGAGCAGTTCTTC | CASSLAGAGWGNEQFF
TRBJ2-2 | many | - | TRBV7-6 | TGTGCCAGCAGCTTAGCGGCCGGGGAGCTGTTTTTT | CASSLAAGELFF
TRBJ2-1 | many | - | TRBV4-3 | TGCGCCAGCAGCCAAGATCTTATGAGCTCCTACAATGAGCAGTTCTTC | CASSQDLMSSYNEQFF
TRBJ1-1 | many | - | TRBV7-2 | TGTGCCAGCAGCTTAGACAGACCACTGAACACTGAAGCTTTCTTT | CASSLDRPLNTEAFF
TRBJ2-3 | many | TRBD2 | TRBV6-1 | TGTGCCAGCGCGGTACTAGCGACAGATACGCAGTATTTT | CASAVLATDTQYF
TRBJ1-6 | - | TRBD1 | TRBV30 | TGTGCCTGGGAAGAATTTCGGACAGGGAATTCACCCCTCCACTTT | CAWEEFRTGNSPLHF
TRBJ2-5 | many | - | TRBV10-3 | TGTGCCATCAGTGAGGGGGTCGCGGGACAAGAGACCCAGTACTTC | CAISEGVAGQETQYF
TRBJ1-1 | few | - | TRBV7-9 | TGTGCCAGCGGCCGTTGGGACGTTTATATGAACACTGAAGCTTTCTTT | CASGRWDVYMNTEAFF
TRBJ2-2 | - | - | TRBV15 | TGTGCCACCAGCAGAGATTGGGGTTCGAACACCGGGGAGCTGGTTTTT | CATSRDWGSNTGELVF
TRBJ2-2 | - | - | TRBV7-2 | TGTGCCAGCAGCTTAGCGCTAGGAGGGGTCCATACGAACACCGGGGAGCTGTTTTTT | CASSLALGGVHTNTGELFF
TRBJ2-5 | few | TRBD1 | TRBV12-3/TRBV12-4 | TGTGCCAGCAGTTTCACAGGGGGCCAACAAAGCAAAGAGACCCAGTACTTC | CASSFTGGQQSKETQYF
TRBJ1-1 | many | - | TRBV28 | TGTGCCAGCACCGTGACAGGAAACACTGAAGCTTTCTTT | CASTVTGNTEAFF
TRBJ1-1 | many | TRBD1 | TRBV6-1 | TGTGCCAGCAGTGAGCAGGGGGCAAACACTGAAGCTTTCTTT | CASSEQGANTEAFF